The subject of this entry is one T cell receptor beta chain. Its recognized antigen is unknown. Per-nucleotide qualities are absent, and no much larger clonotype sits a single base away. The data stem from a study of long-term antiretroviral therapy in people with HIV (dated by TCRdb to between 2022 and 2023). General notes on the study: The earliest samples were collected roughly a decade before the 2015 WHO recommendation for immediate ART, at a time when ART was usually postponed until CD4 counts fell. The cohort contributed 150 to 200 cryopreserved PBMC samples from 25 to 35 adults with confirmed HIV infection, collected serially over a mean of about six years (range 1-12). Eleven of the 30 participants with HIV were female. This retrospective serial study examined whether starting ART and sustained HIV suppression were associated with changes in the composition and diversity of the TRB repertoire in peripheral blood. No cross-contamination during QIAcube processing turned up in test extractions that ran a monoclonal T-cell line alongside 30 to 35 polyclonal samples.

The immunoSEQ hsTCRB v3.0 assay was used at survey level resolution to sequence the TRB variable region. TRB sequencing targeted a depth of 40,000-50,000 T-cell genomes per sample. Pooled TRB libraries were sequenced on an Illumina MiSeq with a v3 150-cycle kit. The original pipeline was this. Repertoire analysis was performed in R inside a reproducible Nextflow workflow that covered QC, data transformation and analysis. LymphoSeq2, an R package for exploring AIRR-Seq data, was used to implement the custom analyses. Several samples that produced fewer than 5000 total TRB sequences were removed, so approximately 170 HIV repertoires were analyzed. Among the 188 retained HIV repertoires, 55 to 65 were collected before ART initiation and roughly 130 were collected after ART initiation. Each repertoire was downsampled to 5000 TRB nucleotide sequences, and summary statistics were averaged across 100 downsampling iterations. The analysis kept only TRB sequences whose CDR3 regions were at least seven amino acids long. Diversity was measured with a Shannon entropy-derived clonality score and the Gini coefficient. Repertoire networks linked the top 5000 CDR3 amino acid sequences whenever two sequences differed by an edit distance of one. For TRB CDR3 amino acid sequences, GLIPH2 was used to predict antigen specificity groups and MHC restriction. CDR3 amino acid sequences were matched against VDJdb and McPAS-TCR to flag known CMV, EBV, HIV or tissue antigen associations. Pre-ART, post-ART and control groups were compared with Wilcoxon signed-rank tests and Holm-Bonferroni correction. The source is immuneACCESS, and TCRdb retained only in-frame sequences with V and J called. Part of the clones is not carried over; for the studies checked, unresolved V genes explain less than half of this, and the remainder is unexplained. V, J and clone size reflect that table, while D and trimming were determined from the DNA. For this sample there are about 33,000 clones; approximately 96% appear just once. The ten largest clonotypes hold under 2.5% of the sample.

Participants were included only if at least one PBMC sample before ART initiation and at least two post-ART samples were available. All participants with HIV were treated in the United States of America. Cryopreserved samples of about 0.95-10 million PBMC were thawed and washed before DNA extraction. At the time of the earliest PBMC sample, participants with HIV were aged between about 23 and 54 years. Per participant, PBMC samples came from 1-4 timepoints prior to ART initiation and 2-8 timepoints following ART initiation, for a median of 7 samples. Serial HIV viral load, CD4+ T-cell count, ART history and demographic data were obtained for every participant. Using a Qiagen kit on a QIAcube, genomic DNA was extracted from unsorted PBMC, with samples processed in batches of 12. On the study overall, not on this receptor specifically: No data were available on ART adherence, viral resistance or therapy changes, limiting inferences about post-ART repertoire changes. The samples were dated from about 2003 to 2017, and the ART regimens that were used may be less effective than current ART regimens. HIV repertoires had narrower CDR3 length ranges than controls, and the network structure suggested an antigen-experienced repertoire that shifted only slightly toward naive after ART. A significant increase in TRB diversity was found to be associated with ART initiation, although TRB diversity was observed to remain significantly below that of transplant donor controls even after long-term ART. Expanded TRB clones identified before ART initiation dominated the repertoire at all time points, although this dominance fluctuated and declined in many PLHIV after ART. Owing to limited PBMC availability, only the TCR beta chain was sequenced, without alpha chain pairing. Because cell numbers in pre-ART samples were limited, unsorted PBMC were profiled instead of sorted CD4+ and CD8+ T cells.

The V and J ends are trimmed by 1 base and 7 bases, leaving 13 bases between them. The CDR3 spans 14 residues, from the cysteine through the phenylalanine. Kept here is only the CDR3 DNA, which spans 42 bases and is read in frame from base 1. The germline V gene gives CDR1 as MNHNS and CDR2 as SASEGT. The receptor's source is a man aged 30 to 39 with HIV. In this chain, TRBV6-1 is recombined with TRBJ1-2; no D gene can be assigned with confidence. The material sequenced was unsorted PBMCs, taken 6.6 years after starting antiretroviral therapy. The CDR3 region has the sequence CASSEGGVWGGYTF. The nucleotides are TGTGCCAGCAGTGAAGGTGGCGTCTGGGGTGGCTACACCTTC.